Here is one TCR beta chain with its context. Antigen specificity is unknown. The PCR contained 60 Vbeta and 13 Jbeta primers. Here immunoSEQ multiplex PCR was the method, and the copy in TCRdb shows in-frame clones only, minus some. Among 50,000 to 60,000 clones listed, approximately 70% were seen once. This sample stems from a study of cytomegalovirus exposure and HLA in healthy donors. Study summary: Out of roughly 200 million T cells, an earlier analysis found over 100 million unique TCR beta sequences in total.

Study-wide results and limits: It is likely that the observed cluster of highly shared sequence variants was a sequencing artifact. Most TCR sequences were uncommon, yet certain public TCRs appeared in many donors.

The clonotype originates from a man younger than 35 in good health and CMV-seronegative. The sequencing input was PBMCs.

CDR3 in DNA: TGTGCCTGGAGTTCCCCCCGGGACAGATCTGAAAAACTGTTTTTT. Translating gives CAWSSPRDRSEKLFF. This chain uses TRBV30 with TRBJ1-4; TRBD1 agrees at 7 bases. The CDR3 loop spans 15 amino acids. Trimming took 2 bases from V and 7 from J; bases not matched to a gene: 10. Germline V CDR1 and CDR2: GTSNPN, SVGIG (reference sequence).